One sample yielded the 19 T cell receptor beta chains listed below, sequenced in a study of shared T cell receptors in the human thymus. Method: immunoSEQ multiplex PCR; TCRdb's copy keeps in-frame clones and lacks some. The sample has hundreds of thousands of clones; around 87% are singletons. The sample also formed part of further work on human thymus T cells.

Sequencing was carried out using thymocytes. The receptors derive from a boy under two years old with a congenital heart defect.

The V and J genes are TRBV4-2 and TRBJ2-3; 7 bases fit TRBD2. Germline trimming cut 4 bases from V and 3 bases from J; bases unmatched to any gene: 16. CDR1 and CDR2 (germline): LGHNA, YNFKEQ. This CDR3 has 18 residues. The CDR3 sequence: CASSPLHLTKRDTDTQYF. The CDR3 DNA follows: TGTGCCAGCAGCCCCTTGCATCTGACTAAGCGGGATACAGATACGCAGTATTTT.

This sequence joins TRBV5-8 and TRBJ2-2; D might be TRBD2 (6 bases). Trimming took off 6 bases at V and 4 bases at J, with 19 bases between the two ends. CDR3 size: 16 residues. Germline CDR1 is SGHTS and CDR2 is YDEGEE. The CDR3 DNA reads as TGTGCCAGCACCCTACCGACTAGACTCGCCACCGGGGAGCTGTTTTTT. Translating gives CASTLPTRLATGELFF.

The V gene is TRBV7-2, the J gene TRBJ2-5; 10 bases are shared with TRBD1. V was pared by 3 bases and J by 2 bases, with 9 bases of the junction left unmatched. The germline V gene has CDR1 SGHTA and CDR2 FQGNSA. The CDR3 length is 17 residues. CDR3 DNA sequence: TGTGCCAGCAGCTTTGGGACAGGGGAGGGGGAACAAGAGACCCAGTACTTC. It encodes CASSFGTGEGEQETQYF.

In its sample, this clone was seen a few times. The V and J genes are TRBV4-3 and TRBJ1-3, with no clear D. Trimming removed 1 base at V and 0 bases at J, with 10 bases between. Germline V CDR1 and CDR2: LGHNA, YSLEER. The CDR3 contains 16 residues. The CDR3 loop reads CASSQAWSGSGNTIYF. CDR3 DNA: TGCGCCAGCAGCCAAGCTTGGAGTGGCTCTGGAAACACCATATATTTT.

DNA for the CDR3: TGTGCCAGCAGTCCCCCCGGACAGGGGCATAGCGGCTCACCCCTCCACTTT. Protein: CASSPPGQGHSGSPLHF. The gene calls are TRBV28 and TRBJ1-6, with 9 bases matching TRBD1. CDR1 is MDHEN, CDR2 SYDVKM, per germline. Germline trimming cut 5 bases from V and 10 bases from J; bases unmatched to any gene: 15. The CDR3 consists of 17 residues.

The genes are TRBV2 and TRBJ1-5; no clear D. Trimming cost V 5 bases and J 5 bases, with 10 bases left between them. Per the germline V gene, CDR1 is SNHLY and CDR2 is FYNNEI. The CDR3 runs 13 residues. The CDR3 sequence is CASSTRGHQPQHF. CDR3 in DNA: TGTGCCAGCAGTACCCGGGGTCATCAGCCCCAGCATTTT.

This rearrangement joins TRBV11-2 to TRBJ1-1; the match to TRBD1 covers 8 bases. From germline, CDR1 is SGHAT and CDR2 FQNNGV. This CDR3 is 19 amino acids long. J lost 0 bases, V lost 5 bases, and 17 bases had no gene match. CDR3 in DNA: TGTGCCAGCAGCCCTCCTCGTCTCAGGGGGCAAACGATGAACACTGAAGCTTTCTTT. Amino acid sequence: CASSPPRLRGQTMNTEAFF.

This clone was seen only once. V usage is TRBV27 and J usage is TRBJ2-1; TRBD2 matches 7 bases. The CDR3 has 18 amino acids. V trimming: 2 bases; J trimming: 0 bases; junction bases outside the gene matches: 10. Germline assignment: CDR1 MNHEY and CDR2 SMNVEV (reference sequence). The CDR3 nucleotides are TGTGCCAGCAGTTTAAAGTCTGCGGGCGGGAGCTCCTACAATGAGCAGTTCTTC. Its translation: CASSLKSAGGSSYNEQFF.

This chain uses TRBV7-9 with TRBJ2-7; 8 bases fit TRBD1. The CDR3 contains 15 residues. The germline V gene encodes CDR1 SEHNR and CDR2 FQNEAQ (reference sequence). The junction had 10 bases not matched to a gene; V was cut back by 6 bases and J by 3 bases. The CDR3 DNA sequence: TGTGCCAGCAGTACCACCGGGACAGGTATCTACGAGCAGTACTTC. Protein product: CASSTTGTGIYEQYF.

The chain employs TRBV6-1 and TRBJ1-1; D possibly corresponds to TRBD1 (5 bases). This CDR3 is built from 10 residues. The germline gives CDR1 MNHNS, CDR2 SASEGT. Trimming pared 6 bases from V and 11 bases from J, leaving 10 bases between. The CDR3 coding sequence is TGTGCCAGCAGGGGGGGTAAGGCTTTCTTT. Translated: CASRGGKAFF.

J is TRBJ1-2 and V is TRBV4-1, with D possibly matching TRBD1 (5 bases). The CDR3 spans 14 residues. The ends were cut back, 4 bases at V and 4 bases at J, with 13 bases in the middle. Germline V CDR1 and CDR2: MGHRA, YSYEKL. The CDR3 DNA sequence: TGCGCCAGCAGCCGCTCAGCAGGGTCCTATGGCTACACCTTC. This encodes CASSRSAGSYGYTF.

The rearrangement links TRBV28 to TRBJ1-2; D is perhaps TRBD1 (6 bases). V lost 3 bases and J 8 bases, leaving 13 bases between the germline ends. Germline lookup yields CDR1 MDHEN and CDR2 SYDVKM. The CDR3 extends over 13 amino acids. CDR3 sequence: CASSFRGAHGYTF. The CDR3 nucleotides read TGTGCCAGCAGTTTTCGGGGGGCTCACGGCTACACCTTC.

V is TRBV29-1 and J is TRBJ2-7, with D tentatively TRBD1 (7 bases). V shed 3 bases and J shed 3 bases, with 15 bases lying between them. The CDR3 totals 14 residues. CDR1 is SQVTM, CDR2 ANQGSEA, per germline. CDR3 nucleotides: TGCAGCGTTGAGCGGGACAGTTTCTTCTACGAGCAGTACTTC. This sequence encodes CSVERDSFFYEQYF.

The chain combines TRBV2 with TRBJ2-7, with 7 bases aligning to TRBD1. The germline CDR1 and CDR2 sequences are SNHLY and FYNNEI. The CDR3 runs to 15 residues. V trimming: 3 bases; J trimming: 2 bases; junction bases outside the gene matches: 7. CDR3 residues: CASSESEDRPYEQYF. CDR3 in DNA: TGTGCCAGCAGTGAGAGCGAGGACAGGCCCTACGAGCAGTACTTC.

This chain connects TRBV18 to TRBJ2-5, with TRBD1 matching 9 bases. Unmatched junction bases numbered 9, after V lost 3 bases and J lost 4 bases. This CDR3 is built from 16 residues. The germline gives CDR1 KGHSH, CDR2 LQKENI. CDR3 region: CASSPSQGAEGETQYF. CDR3 nucleotide sequence: TGTGCCAGCTCACCCTCACAGGGGGCTGAGGGAGAGACCCAGTACTTC.

V usage is TRBV5-1 and J usage is TRBJ2-5, with TRBD2 matching over 7 bases. CDR1 and CDR2 (germline): SGHRS, YFSETQ. Losses at the gene ends were 5 bases for V and 0 bases for J; bases not matched to a gene: 13. The CDR3 consists of 17 residues. The CDR3, as DNA: TGCGCCAGCAGTGGGGGAGGGATTGTGGGGTACCAAGAGACCCAGTACTTC. Translation gives CASSGGGIVGYQETQYF. The entire variable domain, with the rest obtained from reference TRBV5-1 and TRBJ2-5, is as follows: KAGVTQTPRYLIKTRGQQVTLSCSPISGHRSVSWYQQTPGQGLQFLFEYFSETQRNKGNFPGRFSGRQFSNSRSEMNVSTLELGDSALYLCASSGGGIVGYQETQYFGPGTRLLVL.

The V call is TRBV25-1, the J call TRBJ1-2; the match to TRBD1 covers 9 bases. This CDR3 has 15 amino acids. V trimming: 6 bases; J trimming: 6 bases; junction bases outside the gene matches: 11. Per the germline V gene, CDR1 is MGHDK and CDR2 is SYGVNS. The CDR3 nucleotides read TGTGCCAGCAGACCGACAGGGGGTTCCATCGATGGCTACACCTTC. Encoded protein: CASRPTGGSIDGYTF.

This sequence joins TRBV4-2 and TRBJ2-1; maybe TRBD2 (5 bases). This CDR3 is 13 amino acids long. V was cut by 3 bases and J by 9 bases, with 12 bases left in between. Germline lookup yields CDR1 LGHNA and CDR2 YNFKEQ. The CDR3 nucleotides are TGTGCCAGCAGCCAGATACTAGACGGTGAGCAGTTCTTC. This sequence encodes CASSQILDGEQFF.

V is TRBV9 and J is TRBJ1-6; TRBD1 aligns across 7 bases. The CDR3 is 15 amino acids. The germline V gene encodes CDR1 SGDLS and CDR2 YYNGEE. V shed 3 bases, J shed 10 bases, and the junction held 10 bases outside the gene matches. For the CDR3, the DNA is TGTGCCAGCAGCGAGGGAGCAGGGGACAGATCACCCCTCCACTTT. Translation gives CASSEGAGDRSPLHF.